This TCR beta chain stems from a study of T cells after yellow fever vaccination. For the study at large: Preparation of fractions with low cell numbers was performed using SMART-Seq v4 Ultra Low Input. General study points: The booster response re-showed most primary clones: more than 95% CD4, roughly 91% CD8.

TCRdb re-analysed the 5' RACE reads in MiXCR, keeping a single row per CDR3 protein. This table has hundreds of thousands of distinct CDR3 sequences, about 5% appearing once. Looked up from germline, CDR1 is SEHNR and CDR2 is FQNEAQ (reference sequence). V lost 5 bases and J lost 4, with 14 bases in between. The CDR3 contains 14 residues. Concerning this clonotype itself: Its antigen remains unknown.

V usage is TRBV7-9 and J usage is TRBJ2-5; a possible D gene is TRBD2 (5 bases). This sequence was found in a man aged 18 to 29 who received the YFV17D yellow fever vaccine. The starting material was CD4+ T cells sorted from PBMCs, obtained on the day of the yellow fever booster vaccination. DNA for the CDR3: TGTGCCAGCAGCCGCCGCGAGGGTGGAGAGACCCAGTACTTC. Protein sequence: CASSRREGGETQYF.